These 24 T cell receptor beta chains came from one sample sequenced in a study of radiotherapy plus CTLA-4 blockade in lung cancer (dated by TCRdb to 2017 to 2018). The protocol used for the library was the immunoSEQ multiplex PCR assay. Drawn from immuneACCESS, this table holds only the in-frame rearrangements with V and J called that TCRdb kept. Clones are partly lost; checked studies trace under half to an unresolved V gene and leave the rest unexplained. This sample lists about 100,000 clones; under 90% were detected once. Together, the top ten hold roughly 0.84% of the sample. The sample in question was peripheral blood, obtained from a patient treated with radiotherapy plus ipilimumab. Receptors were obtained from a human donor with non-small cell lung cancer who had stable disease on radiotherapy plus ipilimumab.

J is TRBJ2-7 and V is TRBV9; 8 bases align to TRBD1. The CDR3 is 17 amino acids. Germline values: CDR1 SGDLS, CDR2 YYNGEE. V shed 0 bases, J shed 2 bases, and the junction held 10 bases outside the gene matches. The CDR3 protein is CASSVVAGTGQPYEQYF. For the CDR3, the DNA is TGTGCCAGCAGCGTAGTCGCGGGGACAGGTCAACCCTACGAGCAGTACTTC.

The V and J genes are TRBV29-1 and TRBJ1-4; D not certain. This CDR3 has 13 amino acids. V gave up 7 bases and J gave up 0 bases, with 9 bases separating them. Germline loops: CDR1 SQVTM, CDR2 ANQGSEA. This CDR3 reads CSGLRATNEKLFF. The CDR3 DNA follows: TGCAGCGGGTTAAGGGCAACTAATGAAAAACTGTTTTTT.

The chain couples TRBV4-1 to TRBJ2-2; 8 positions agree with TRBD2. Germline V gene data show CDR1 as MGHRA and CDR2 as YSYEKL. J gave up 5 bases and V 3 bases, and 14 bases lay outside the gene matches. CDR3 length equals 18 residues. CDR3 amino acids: CASSQSLRAGGGTGELFF. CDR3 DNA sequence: TGCGCCAGCAGCCAGAGTCTGAGGGCGGGAGGTGGTACCGGGGAGCTGTTTTTT.

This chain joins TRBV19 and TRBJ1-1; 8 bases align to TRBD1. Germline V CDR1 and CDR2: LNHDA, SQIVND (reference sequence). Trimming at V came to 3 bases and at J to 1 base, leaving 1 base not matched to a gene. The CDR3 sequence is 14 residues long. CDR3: CASSMDRENTEAFF. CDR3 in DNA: TGTGCCAGTAGTATGGACAGGGAGAACACTGAAGCTTTCTTT.

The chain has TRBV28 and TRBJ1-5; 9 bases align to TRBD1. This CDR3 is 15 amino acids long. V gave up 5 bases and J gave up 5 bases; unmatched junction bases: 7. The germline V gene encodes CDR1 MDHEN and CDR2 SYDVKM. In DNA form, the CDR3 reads TGTGCCAGCAGTCCCCGGGACAGGGCCGATCAGCCCCAGCATTTT. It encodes CASSPRDRADQPQHF.

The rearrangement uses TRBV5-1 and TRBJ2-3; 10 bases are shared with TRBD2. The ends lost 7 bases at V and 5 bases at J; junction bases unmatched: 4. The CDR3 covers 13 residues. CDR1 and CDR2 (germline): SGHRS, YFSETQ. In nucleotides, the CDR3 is TGCGCCAGCCAGCGGGGGGGCGGAGATACGCAGTATTTT. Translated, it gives CASQRGGGDTQYF.

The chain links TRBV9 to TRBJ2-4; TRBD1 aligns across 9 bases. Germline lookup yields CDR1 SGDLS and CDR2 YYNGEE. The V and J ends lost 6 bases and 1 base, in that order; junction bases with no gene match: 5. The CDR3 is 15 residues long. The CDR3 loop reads CASNEQGAAKNIQYF. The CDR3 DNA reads TGTGCCAGCAACGAACAGGGGGCGGCCAAAAACATTCAGTACTTC.

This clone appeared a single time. The CDR3 region is CASTSDRTLNSPLHF. As DNA, the CDR3 is TGTGCCAGCACCTCGGACCGGACGTTGAATTCACCCCTCCACTTT. This chain joins TRBV6-5 and TRBJ1-6; the D is unclear. CDR3 length equals 15 residues. Germline-derived CDR1 and CDR2 are MNHEY and SVGAGI. V gave up 7 bases and J gave up 7 bases, with 17 bases separating them.

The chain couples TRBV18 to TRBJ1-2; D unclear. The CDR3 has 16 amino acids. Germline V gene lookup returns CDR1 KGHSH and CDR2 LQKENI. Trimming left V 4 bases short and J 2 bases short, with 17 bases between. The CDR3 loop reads CASSLEGGGGNYGYTF. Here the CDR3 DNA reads TGTGCCAGCTCACTAGAAGGAGGAGGAGGGAACTATGGCTACACCTTC.

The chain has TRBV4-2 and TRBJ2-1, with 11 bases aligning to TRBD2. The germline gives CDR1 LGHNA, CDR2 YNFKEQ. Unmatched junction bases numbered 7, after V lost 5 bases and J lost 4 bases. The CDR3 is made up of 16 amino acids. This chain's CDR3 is CASSSGTSGSYNEQFF. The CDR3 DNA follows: TGTGCCAGCAGCTCAGGGACTAGCGGTAGTTACAATGAGCAGTTCTTC.

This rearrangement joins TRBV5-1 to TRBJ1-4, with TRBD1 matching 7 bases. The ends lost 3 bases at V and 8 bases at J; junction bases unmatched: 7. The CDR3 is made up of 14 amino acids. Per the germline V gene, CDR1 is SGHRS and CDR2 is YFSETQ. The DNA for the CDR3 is TGCGCCAGCAGCTCGGGACAGCCCGAGGAAAAACTGTTTTTT. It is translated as CASSSGQPEEKLFF.

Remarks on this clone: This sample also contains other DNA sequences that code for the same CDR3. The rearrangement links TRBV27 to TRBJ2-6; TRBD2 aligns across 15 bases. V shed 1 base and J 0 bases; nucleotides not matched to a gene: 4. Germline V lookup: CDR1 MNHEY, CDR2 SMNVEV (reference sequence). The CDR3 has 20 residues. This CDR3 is CASSLLGLAGGSSGANVLTF. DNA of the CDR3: TGTGCCAGCAGTTTATTGGGACTAGCGGGAGGTTCCTCTGGGGCCAACGTCCTGACTTTC.

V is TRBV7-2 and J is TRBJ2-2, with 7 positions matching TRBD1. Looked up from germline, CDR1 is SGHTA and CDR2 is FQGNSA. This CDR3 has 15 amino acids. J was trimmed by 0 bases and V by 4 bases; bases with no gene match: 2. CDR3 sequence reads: CASSWDSSNTGELFF. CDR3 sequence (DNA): TGTGCCAGCAGCTGGGACAGCTCGAACACCGGGGAGCTGTTTTTT. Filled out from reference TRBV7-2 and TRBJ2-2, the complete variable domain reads GAGVSQSPSNKVTEKGKDVELRCDPISGHTALYWYRQSLGQGLEFLIYFQGNSAPDKSGLPSDRFSAERTGGSVSTLTIQRTQQEDSAVYLCASSWDSSNTGELFFGEGSRLTVL.

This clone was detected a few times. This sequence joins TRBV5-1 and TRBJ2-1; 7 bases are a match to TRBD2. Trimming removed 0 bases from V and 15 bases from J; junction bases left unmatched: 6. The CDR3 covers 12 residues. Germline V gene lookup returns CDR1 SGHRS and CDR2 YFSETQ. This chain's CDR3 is CASSLAQGLWFF. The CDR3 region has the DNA TGCGCCAGCAGCTTGGCCCAGGGACTATGGTTCTTC.

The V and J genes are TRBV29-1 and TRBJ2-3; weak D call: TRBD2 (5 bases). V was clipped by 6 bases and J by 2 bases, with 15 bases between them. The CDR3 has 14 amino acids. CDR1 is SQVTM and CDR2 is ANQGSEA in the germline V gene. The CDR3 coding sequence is TGCAGCGTCCGGGGAGCGGTTGCCACAGATACGCAGTATTTT. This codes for CSVRGAVATDTQYF.

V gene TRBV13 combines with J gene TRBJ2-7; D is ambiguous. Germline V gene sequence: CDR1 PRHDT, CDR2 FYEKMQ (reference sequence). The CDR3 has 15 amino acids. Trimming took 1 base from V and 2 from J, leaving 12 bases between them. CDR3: CASSLVAGSAYEQYF. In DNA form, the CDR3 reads TGTGCCAGCAGCTTAGTAGCAGGTTCCGCCTACGAGCAGTACTTC.

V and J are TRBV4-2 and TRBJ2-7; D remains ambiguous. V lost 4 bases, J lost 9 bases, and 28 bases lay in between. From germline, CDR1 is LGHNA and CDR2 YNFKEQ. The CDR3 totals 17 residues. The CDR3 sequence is CASSPDPSGVLKSLQYF. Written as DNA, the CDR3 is TGTGCCAGCAGCCCCGACCCGTCTGGTGTCCTTAAGAGTTTGCAGTACTTC.

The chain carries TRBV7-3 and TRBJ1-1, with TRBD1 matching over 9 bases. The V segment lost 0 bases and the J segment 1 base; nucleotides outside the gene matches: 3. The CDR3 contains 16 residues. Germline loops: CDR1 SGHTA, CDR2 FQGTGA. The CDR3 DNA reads TGTGCCAGCAGCTTAACGGGGACAGGGCGGAACACTGAAGCTTTCTTT. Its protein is CASSLTGTGRNTEAFF.

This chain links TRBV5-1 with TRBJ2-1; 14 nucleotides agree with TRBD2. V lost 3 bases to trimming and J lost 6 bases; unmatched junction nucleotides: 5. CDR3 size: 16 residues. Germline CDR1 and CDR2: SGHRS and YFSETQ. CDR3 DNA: TGCGCCAGCAGCTACTCGACTAGCGGGAGGGGCAATGAGCAGTTCTTC. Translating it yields CASSYSTSGRGNEQFF.

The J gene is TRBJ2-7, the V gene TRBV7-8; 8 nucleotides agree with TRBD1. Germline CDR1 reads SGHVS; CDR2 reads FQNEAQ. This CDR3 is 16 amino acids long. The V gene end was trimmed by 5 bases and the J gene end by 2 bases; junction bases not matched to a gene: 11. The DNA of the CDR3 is TGTGCCAGCAGCCCGCCATTTAGGACAGGGCCCTACGAGCAGTACTTC. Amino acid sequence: CASSPPFRTGPYEQYF.

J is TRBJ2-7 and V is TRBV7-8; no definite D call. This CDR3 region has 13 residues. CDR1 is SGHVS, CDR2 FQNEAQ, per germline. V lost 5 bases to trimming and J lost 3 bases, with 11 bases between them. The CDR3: CASSPRTGYEQYF. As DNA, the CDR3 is TGTGCCAGCAGCCCGCGCACGGGCTACGAGCAGTACTTC.

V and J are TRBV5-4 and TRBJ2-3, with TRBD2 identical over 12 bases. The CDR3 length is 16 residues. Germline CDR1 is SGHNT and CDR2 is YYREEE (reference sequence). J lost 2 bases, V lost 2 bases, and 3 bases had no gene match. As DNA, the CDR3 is TGTGCCAGCAGCTTTACTAGCGGGGGGTTCACAGATACGCAGTATTTT. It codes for CASSFTSGGFTDTQYF.

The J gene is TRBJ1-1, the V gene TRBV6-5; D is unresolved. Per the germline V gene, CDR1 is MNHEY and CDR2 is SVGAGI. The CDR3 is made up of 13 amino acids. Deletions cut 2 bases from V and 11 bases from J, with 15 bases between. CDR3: CASSYRGGGWAFF. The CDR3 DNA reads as TGTGCCAGCAGTTACCGAGGAGGAGGTTGGGCTTTCTTT.

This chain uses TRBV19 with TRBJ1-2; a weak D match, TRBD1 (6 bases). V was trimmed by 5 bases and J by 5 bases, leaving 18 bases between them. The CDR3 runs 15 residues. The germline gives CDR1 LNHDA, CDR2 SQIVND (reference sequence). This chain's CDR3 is CASSSPGQGRYGYTF. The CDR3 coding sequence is TGTGCCAGTAGTTCTCCGGGGCAGGGGCGGTATGGCTACACCTTC.